The 17 T cell receptor beta chains below were found in one sample sequenced in a study of shared clonotypes between healthy human individuals. The table came from immunoSEQ multiplex PCR; TCRdb's copy has only in-frame clones and leaves some out. The sample yields more than 2,000,000 clones, 85% to 95% seen once. Input material: naive CD4+ T cells sorted from blood. The subset is: CD45RA+ positively selected. Receptor source: a man younger than 30 in good health.

This clone was recorded only once. V gene TRBV5-1 combines with J gene TRBJ1-1; 9 bases line up with TRBD1. Trimming at V came to 2 bases and at J to 1 base, leaving 6 bases not matched to a gene. Germline loops: CDR1 SGHRS, CDR2 YFSETQ. CDR3 length: 16 amino acids. Here the CDR3 reads CASSFLTGGSNTEAFF. CDR3 nucleotides: TGCGCCAGCAGCTTCCTGACAGGGGGATCGAACACTGAAGCTTTCTTT. The full variable domain, in which reference TRBV5-1 and TRBJ1-1 provide the parts outside the CDR3, is KAGVTQTPRYLIKTRGQQVTLSCSPISGHRSVSWYQQTPGQGLQFLFEYFSETQRNKGNFPGRFSGRQFSNSRSEMNVSTLELGDSALYLCASSFLTGGSNTEAFFGQGTRLTVV.

To note about this clone: Other DNA variants within this sample encode the same CDR3. The J gene is TRBJ2-7, the V gene TRBV10-3; 11 positions match TRBD1. The CDR3 totals 14 residues. The J segment lost 4 bases and the V segment lost 5 bases, leaving 4 bases of the junction unmatched. Germline CDR1 ENHRY, CDR2 SYGVKD. The CDR3: CAISPGQGGYEQYF. CDR3 DNA: TGTGCCATCAGTCCGGGACAGGGGGGGTACGAGCAGTACTTC.

The CDR3 nucleotides read TGTGCCACCTTGGATCGACAGGGGGCAGGTGAGCAGTTCTTC. Translation: CATLDRQGAGEQFF. The chain combines TRBV10-3 with TRBJ2-1; TRBD1 matches at 10 bases. The CDR3 sequence is 14 residues long. Germline assignment: CDR1 ENHRY and CDR2 SYGVKD. J was trimmed by 9 bases and V by 10 bases; bases with no gene match: 12.

The gene calls are TRBV10-2 and TRBJ2-5, with a tentative D call TRBD1 (6 bases). V was shortened by 4 bases and J by 11 bases, with 8 bases between the two germline ends. Germline V gives CDR1 WSHSY, CDR2 SAAADI. The CDR3 covers 10 residues. The DNA of the CDR3 is TGCGCCAGCAGTGGACAGGAGCAGTACTTC. Translation gives CASSGQEQYF.

This clone was counted a few times. V gene TRBV28 combines with J gene TRBJ1-1; possibly TRBD1 for D (6 bases). Germline CDR1 and CDR2: MDHEN and SYDVKM. The length of the CDR3 is 12 residues. Trimming pared 3 bases from V and 7 bases from J, leaving 9 bases between. The CDR3 DNA reads TGTGCCAGCAGTTTGCGGACAGATGAAGCTTTCTTT. Protein sequence: CASSLRTDEAFF.

This clone was counted once. Other DNA sequences of this sample code for an identical CDR3. This sequence joins TRBV5-1 and TRBJ1-1; the D gene is possibly TRBD1 (6 bases). V dropped 3 bases and J dropped 1 base, with 10 bases sitting between them. This CDR3 is built from 14 residues. Germline values: CDR1 SGHRS, CDR2 YFSETQ. CDR3 loop: CASSSQGQNTEAFF. The DNA of the CDR3 is TGCGCCAGCAGCTCCCAGGGGCAGAACACTGAAGCTTTCTTT.

Remarks on this clone: The same CDR3 is also encoded by other DNA sequences in this sample. This rearrangement joins TRBV19 to TRBJ1-4; D not resolved. Germline lookup yields CDR1 LNHDA and CDR2 SQIVND (reference sequence). The CDR3 spans 14 residues. Trimming took off 3 bases at V and 3 bases at J, with 8 bases between the two ends. The CDR3 DNA sequence: TGTGCCAGTAGTATGGGGAGAGCTAATGAAAAACTGTTTTTT. This codes for CASSMGRANEKLFF.

This chain joins TRBV5-6 and TRBJ2-7; the D gene could be TRBD1 or TRBD2 (6 bases each). Between the trimmed V and J ends, which lost 3 bases and 0 bases, there was a span of 16 bases. In germline, CDR1 is SGHDT, CDR2 YYEEEE. This CDR3 comprises 16 residues. The CDR3 nucleotides are TGTGCCAGCAGCTCGGAGGACGGGGGCGCCTCCTACGAGCAGTACTTC. It encodes CASSSEDGGASYEQYF. Looking up the rest from reference TRBV5-6 and TRBJ2-7 gives the full variable domain: DAGVTQSPTHLIKTRGQQVTLRCSPKSGHDTVSWYQQALGQGPQFIFQYYEEEERQRGNFPDRFSGHQFPNYSSELNVNALLLGDSALYLCASSSEDGGASYEQYFGPGTRLTVT.

Details on this clone: Different DNA sequences within this sample yield the same CDR3. The chain uses TRBV10-3 and TRBJ2-3, with 8 bases identical to TRBD1. Trimming cost V 2 bases and J 4 bases; bases outside gene matches: 5. The V gene's germline CDR1 is ENHRY and CDR2 SYGVKD. The CDR3 is 15 residues long. CDR3 amino acids: CAISEGQGRADTQYF. CDR3 sequence (DNA): TGTGCCATCAGTGAGGGACAGGGTCGGGCAGATACGCAGTATTTT.

The genes are TRBV19 and TRBJ2-3, with 8 bases matching TRBD1. Germline trimming cut 10 bases from V and 3 bases from J; bases unmatched to any gene: 9. CDR1 LNHDA and CDR2 SQIVND come from the germline V gene (reference sequence). CDR3 length: 14 amino acids. The CDR3 nucleotides read TGTGCCATTTCCGCAGGGGGCTGGACAGATACGCAGTATTTT. Translated: CAISAGGWTDTQYF.

The chain couples TRBV6-5 to TRBJ1-2, with 9 bases lining up with TRBD1. The junction had 7 bases not matched to a gene; V was cut back by 2 bases and J by 6 bases. The CDR3 spans 15 residues. The germline gives CDR1 MNHEY, CDR2 SVGAGI. The CDR3 coding sequence is TGTGCCAGCAGTTACCCCGGACAGGGGAGGGATGGCTACACCTTC. Amino acid sequence: CASSYPGQGRDGYTF.

The chain joins TRBV27 to TRBJ2-1; D unclear. The V end lost 5 bases, the J end lost 0 bases, and 11 bases lay between the germline ends. Germline values: CDR1 MNHEY, CDR2 SMNVEV (reference sequence). The length of the CDR3 is 15 residues. CDR3 in DNA: TGTGCCAGCAGTCACGACGTTAGCTCCTACAATGAGCAGTTCTTC. Translating it yields CASSHDVSSYNEQFF.

The chain carries TRBV2 and TRBJ1-5; possibly TRBD1 for D (6 bases). This CDR3 has 12 residues. V was trimmed by 6 bases and J by 7 bases, leaving 10 bases between them. Germline-derived CDR1 and CDR2 are SNHLY and FYNNEI. The CDR3 region is CASSPDRQPQHF. The CDR3 region has the DNA TGTGCCAGCAGCCCCGACAGGCAGCCCCAGCATTTT. Full variable domain (remainder filled in from reference TRBV2 and TRBJ1-5): EPEVTQTPSHQVTQMGQEVILRCVPISNHLYFYWYRQILGQKVEFLVSFYNNEISEKSEIFDDQFSVERPDGSNFTLKIRSTKLEDSAMYFCASSPDRQPQHFGDGTRLSIL.

The rearrangement uses TRBV19 and TRBJ1-3; D not certain. The CDR3 spans 14 residues. CDR1 is LNHDA, CDR2 SQIVND, per germline (reference sequence). With 1 base removed from V and 2 bases from J, the gap between germline ends came to 6 bases. CDR3 region: CASSIGGTGNTIYF. In DNA, the CDR3 is TGTGCCAGTAGTATAGGAGGGACTGGAAACACCATATATTTT.

Of note for this clone: Other nucleotide sequences from this sample produce the same CDR3. The CDR3 region has the DNA TGTGCCTGGAGTGTCGGGTCCTACGAGCAGTACTTC. Protein product: CAWSVGSYEQYF. The gene calls are TRBV30 and TRBJ2-7; unclear D gene. The V end lost 0 bases, the J end lost 1 base, and 4 bases lay between the germline ends. The CDR3 is made up of 12 amino acids. The V gene's germline CDR1 is GTSNPN and CDR2 SVGIG (reference sequence).

The chain links TRBV28 to TRBJ2-3, with D possibly matching TRBD1 (6 bases). V was cut by 6 bases and J by 0 bases, with 13 bases left in between. This CDR3 region has 15 residues. Germline CDR1 is MDHEN and CDR2 is SYDVKM. The CDR3 DNA reads as TGTGCCAGCAGCTCTGGGACAACTAGCACAGATACGCAGTATTTT. Its protein is CASSSGTTSTDTQYF. Full variable domain (rest looked up from reference TRBV28 and TRBJ2-3): DVKVTQSSRYLVKRTGEKVFLECVQDMDHENMFWYRQDPGLGLRLIYFSYDVKMKEKGDIPEGYSVSREKKERFSLILESASTNQTSMYLCASSSGTTSTDTQYFGPGTRLTVL.

In the case of this clone: The sample carries other DNA sequences with the same CDR3. The rearrangement uses TRBV9 and TRBJ2-1; D is tentatively TRBD1 or TRBD2 (5 bases each). The CDR3 is 16 amino acids. Germline CDR1 and CDR2: SGDLS and YYNGEE. Trimming left V 4 bases short and J 3 bases short, with 17 bases between. CDR3 bases: TGTGCCAGCAGCCCTCCGGGGCAGGGTGTCTACAATGAGCAGTTCTTC. Translated, it gives CASSPPGQGVYNEQFF.